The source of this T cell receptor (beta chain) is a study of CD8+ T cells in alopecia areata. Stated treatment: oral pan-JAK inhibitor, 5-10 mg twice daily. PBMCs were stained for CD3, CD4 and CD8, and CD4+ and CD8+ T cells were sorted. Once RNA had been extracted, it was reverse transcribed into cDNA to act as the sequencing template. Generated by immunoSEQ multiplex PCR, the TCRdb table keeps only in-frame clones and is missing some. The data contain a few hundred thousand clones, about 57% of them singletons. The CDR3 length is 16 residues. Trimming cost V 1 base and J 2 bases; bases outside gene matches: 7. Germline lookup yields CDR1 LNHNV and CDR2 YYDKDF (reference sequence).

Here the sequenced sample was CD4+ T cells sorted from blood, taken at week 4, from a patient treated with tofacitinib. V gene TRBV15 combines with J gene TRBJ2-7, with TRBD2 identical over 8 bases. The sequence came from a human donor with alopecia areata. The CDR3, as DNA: TGTGCCACCAGCAGAGGCGGCAGCGGGGGCACCTACGAGCAGTACTTC. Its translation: CATSRGGSGGTYEQYF.